The clone carrying this T cell receptor (beta chain) was seen only a few times. Its cognate antigen is unknown. An end of the junction differs from the germline gene, which may be a read error. The data were taken from a study of cytomegalovirus exposure and HLA in healthy donors. PCR involved 60 Vbeta and 13 Jbeta primers. Assay used: immunoSEQ multiplex PCR; TCRdb lists only in-frame clones, some missing. The sample records around 63,000 clones, roughly 80% being singletons. Study-wide results and caveats: Researchers catalogued over 150 TCR beta chains as cytomegalovirus-associated. By a later analysis, the bulk of CMV-associated TCR beta chains appeared HLA-restricted. An ancestry cluster, one associated with Asian ancestry, reportedly showed fewer N-insertions than the 666-donor mean in a later analysis.

Sequenced sample: PBMCs. The clonotype comes from a woman in her twenties or thirties in good health and CMV-seronegative.

In nucleotides, the CDR3 is TGTGCCAGCAGCTCCCAGACAGGGAACGCTGAAGCTTTCTTT. Translating gives CASSSQTGNAEAFF. The V call is TRBV9, the J call TRBJ1-1, with 7 positions matching TRBD1. Germline V gene sequence: CDR1 SGDLS, CDR2 YYNGEE. The CDR3 consists of 14 residues.